This T cell receptor (beta chain) was identified in a study of tumor and adjacent non-tumor tissue in lung cancer. Germline loops: CDR1 SGHAT, CDR2 FQNNGV. Germline trimming cut 6 bases from V and 7 bases from J; bases unmatched to any gene: 9. The length of the CDR3 is 13 residues. The template was RNA from unsorted bulk tissue. A modified ARM-PCR protocol with three rounds of nested PCR amplified TCRbeta. One entry per CDR3 protein results from TCRdb running MiXCR on the multiplex PCR reads. Of tens of thousands of distinct CDR3 sequences listed, around 71% are singletons. This clonotype has only one observation. The antigen is unknown. Overall study findings and caveats: Tumor TCR diversity, when higher, was linked to shorter survival. Compared with tumor, normal lung showed significantly lower TCR diversity.

The sample was lung tumor tissue. This receptor was obtained from a man aged 60-69 years with non-small cell lung cancer. The J gene is TRBJ2-7, the V gene TRBV11-2, with 7 nucleotides matching TRBD1. CDR3 in DNA: TGTGCCAGCAGACAGACAGGGACCCATGAGCAGTACTTC. This encodes CASRQTGTHEQYF.